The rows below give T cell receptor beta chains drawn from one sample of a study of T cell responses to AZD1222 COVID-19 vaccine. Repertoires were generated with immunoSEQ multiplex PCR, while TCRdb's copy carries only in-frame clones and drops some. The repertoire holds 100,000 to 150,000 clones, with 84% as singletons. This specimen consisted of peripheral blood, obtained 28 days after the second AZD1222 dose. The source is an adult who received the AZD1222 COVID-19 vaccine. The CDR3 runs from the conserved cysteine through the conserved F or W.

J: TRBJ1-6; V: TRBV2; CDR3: CASSEAPGGMTPLHF
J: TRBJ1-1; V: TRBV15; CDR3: CATSRQRVTASTEAFF
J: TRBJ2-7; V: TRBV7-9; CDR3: CASSLEGGTSYEQYF
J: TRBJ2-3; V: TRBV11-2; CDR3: CASSLAGTSLHTQYF
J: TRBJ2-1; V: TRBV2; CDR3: CASSRDSLGYEQFF
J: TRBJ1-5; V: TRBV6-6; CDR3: CASSLPRDGNQPQHF
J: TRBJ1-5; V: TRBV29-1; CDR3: CSVASVPQPQHF
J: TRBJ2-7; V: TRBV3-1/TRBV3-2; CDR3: CASSPDSIPSYEQYF
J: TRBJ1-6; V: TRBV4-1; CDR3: CASSYESSYNSPLHF
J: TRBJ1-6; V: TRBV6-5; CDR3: CASIRTVNSPLHF
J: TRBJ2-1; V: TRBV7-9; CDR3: CASSLTSGRNEQFF
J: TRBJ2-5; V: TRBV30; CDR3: CAWTIGRIETQYF
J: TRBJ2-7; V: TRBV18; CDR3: CASSLGSGGASYEQYF
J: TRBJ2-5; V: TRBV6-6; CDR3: CASRLINRGETQYF
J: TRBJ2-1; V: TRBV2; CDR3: CASSGRPGAYNEQFF